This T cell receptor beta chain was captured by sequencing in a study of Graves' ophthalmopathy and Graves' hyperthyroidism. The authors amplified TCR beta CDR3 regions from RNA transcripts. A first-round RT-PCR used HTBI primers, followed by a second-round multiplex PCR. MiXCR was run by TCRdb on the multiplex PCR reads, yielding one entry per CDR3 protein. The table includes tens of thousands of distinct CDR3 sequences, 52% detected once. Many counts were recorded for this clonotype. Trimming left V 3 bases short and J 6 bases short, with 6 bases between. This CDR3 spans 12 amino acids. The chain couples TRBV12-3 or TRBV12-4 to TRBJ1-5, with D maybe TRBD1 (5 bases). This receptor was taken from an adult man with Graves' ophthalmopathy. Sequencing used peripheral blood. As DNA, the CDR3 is TGTGCCAGCAGTTTCGGGGCTCAGCCCCAGCATTTT. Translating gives CASSFGAQPQHF.